The clone carrying this TCR beta chain was seen at least ten times. The antigen is unknown. The data are from a study of regulatory T cells in long-lasting Graves disease. The TCR beta library used iRepertoire HTBI primers with Arm-PCR amplification of CDR3. TCRdb recomputed calls from the multiplex PCR reads with MiXCR, one row per CDR3 protein. The sample holds more than 300,000 distinct CDR3 sequences; roughly 23% are singletons and the top ten take 28%. With 4 bases clipped from V and 0 bases from J, the junction kept 2 bases outside the gene matches. The CDR3 runs 15 residues. CDR1 SGHAT and CDR2 FQNNGV come from the germline V gene. Study-wide results and caveats: Analysis covered peripheral blood alone, not thyroid tissue.

As for time point: persistent/refractory GD, antithyroid drugs over 5 years with positive TRAb. The authors made the TCR library using RNA they extracted from PBMCs. Sequenced material: peripheral blood mononuclear cells (PBMCs), taken when the disease was refractory, from a patient treated with antithyroid drugs. The source of this sequence is a woman aged 40 to 50 with Graves disease. The rearrangement uses TRBV11-2 and TRBJ2-1; 8 bases fit TRBD2. CDR3 DNA: TGTGCCAGCAGCTCGAGCGGGAGCTCCTACAATGAGCAGTTCTTC. Its protein is CASSSSGSSYNEQFF.